This record covers a single T cell receptor beta chain. The record originates from a study of blood T cell repertoires in COVID-19. How the authors handled the data: Reference gene primer amplification in the assay estimated nucleated cell counts. Profiled with immunoSEQ multiplex PCR; TCRdb holds only in-frame clones, not every one. That table supplies the V and J calls and clone size; D and trimming were determined from the DNA. The table has around 150,000 clones, around four fifths seen once. The study counted Cohort 3 donors as recovered given two negative PCRs, clearance, or symptom resolution. The clonotype comes from a woman aged 40 to 50 who had recovered from COVID-19. The sample was PBMCs or T cells enriched from blood (not recorded which).

This CDR3 reads CATRDSNNQPQHF. Here the CDR3 DNA reads TGTGCCACCAGAGACAGCAACAATCAGCCCCAGCATTTT. V gene TRBV6-5 combines with J gene TRBJ1-5; D possibly corresponds to TRBD1 (5 bases). This CDR3 comprises 13 residues. The germline CDR1 and CDR2 sequences are MNHEY and SVGAGI. Trimming took 10 bases from V and 3 from J, leaving 13 bases between them.